This T cell receptor beta chain comes out of a study of cytomegalovirus exposure and HLA in healthy donors. About this clone itself: Its target is not known.

This PCR relied on a set of 60 Vbeta primers and 13 Jbeta primers. Assay used: immunoSEQ multiplex PCR; TCRdb lists only in-frame clones, some missing. Of approximately 140,000 clones in the sample, around four fifths were seen once. Study-level points and caveats: Roughly uniform sequencing depth across donors was assumed, possibly incorrectly. The study recorded 150 to 200 TCR beta chains that were cytomegalovirus-associated. In a later analysis, an Asian-associated ancestry cluster reportedly showed fewer N-insertions than the roughly 690-donor mean.

Germline CDR1 PRHDT, CDR2 FYEKMQ (reference sequence). Trimming removed 0 bases from V and 6 bases from J; junction bases left unmatched: 3. The CDR3 is made up of 15 amino acids. Sequencing used PBMCs. The rearrangement links TRBV13 to TRBJ2-1; 9 bases fit TRBD1. The clonotype comes from a boy aged 5-17 years in good health and CMV-seronegative. CDR3: CASSLGDRGFNEQFF. CDR3 DNA sequence: TGTGCCAGCAGCTTAGGCGACAGGGGGTTCAATGAGCAGTTCTTC. The variable domain in full, completed from reference TRBV13 and TRBJ2-1, reads AAGVIQSPRHLIKEKRETATLKCYPIPRHDTVYWYQQGPGQDPQFLISFYEKMQSDKGSIPDRFSAQQFSDYHSELNMSSLELGDSALYFCASSLGDRGFNEQFFGPGTRLTVL.